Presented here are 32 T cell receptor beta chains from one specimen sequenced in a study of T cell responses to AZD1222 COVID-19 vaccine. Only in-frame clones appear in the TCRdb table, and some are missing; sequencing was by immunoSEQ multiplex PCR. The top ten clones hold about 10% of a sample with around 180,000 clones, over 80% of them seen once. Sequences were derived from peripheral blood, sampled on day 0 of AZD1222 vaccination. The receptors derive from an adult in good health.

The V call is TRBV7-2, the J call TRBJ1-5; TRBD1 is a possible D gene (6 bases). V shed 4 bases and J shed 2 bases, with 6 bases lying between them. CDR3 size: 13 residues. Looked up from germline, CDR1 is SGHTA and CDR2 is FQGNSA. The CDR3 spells CASSSGGNQPQHF. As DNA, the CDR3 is TGTGCCAGCAGCTCAGGGGGCAATCAGCCCCAGCATTTT.

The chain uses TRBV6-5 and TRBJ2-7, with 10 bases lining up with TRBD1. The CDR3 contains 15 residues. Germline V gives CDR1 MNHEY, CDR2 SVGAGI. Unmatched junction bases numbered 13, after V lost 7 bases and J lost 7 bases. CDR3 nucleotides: TGTGCCAGCAAGGCCTTCGGGACAGGGGACGCAGAGCAGTACGTC. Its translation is CASKAFGTGDAEQYV.

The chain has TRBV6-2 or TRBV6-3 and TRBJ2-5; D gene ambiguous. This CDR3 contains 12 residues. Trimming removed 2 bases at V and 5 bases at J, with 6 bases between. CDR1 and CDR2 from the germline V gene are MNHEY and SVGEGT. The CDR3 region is CASSYRAETQYF. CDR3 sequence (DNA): TGTGCCAGCAGTTACAGGGCGGAGACCCAGTACTTC.

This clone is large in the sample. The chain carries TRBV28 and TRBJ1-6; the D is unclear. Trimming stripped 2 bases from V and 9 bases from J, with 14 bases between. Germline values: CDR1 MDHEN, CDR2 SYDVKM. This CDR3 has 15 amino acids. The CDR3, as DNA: TGTGCCAGCAGTTTAAGCGGACTCGGAGCTTCACCCCTCCACTTT. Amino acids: CASSLSGLGASPLHF.

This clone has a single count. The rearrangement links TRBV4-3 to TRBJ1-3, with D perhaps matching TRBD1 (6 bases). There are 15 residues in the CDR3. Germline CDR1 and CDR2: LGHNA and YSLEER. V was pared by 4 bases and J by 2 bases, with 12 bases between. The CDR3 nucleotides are TGCGCCAGCAGCCCTAACAGGGTGACTGGAAACACCATATATTTT. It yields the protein CASSPNRVTGNTIYF.

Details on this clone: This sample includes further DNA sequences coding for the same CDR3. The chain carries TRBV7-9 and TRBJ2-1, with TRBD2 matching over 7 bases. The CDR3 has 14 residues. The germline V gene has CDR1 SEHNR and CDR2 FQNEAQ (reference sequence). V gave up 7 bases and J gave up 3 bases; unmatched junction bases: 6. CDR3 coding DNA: TGTGCCAGCAACTTGGGCGGGGGCTACAATGAGCAGTTCTTC. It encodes CASNLGGGYNEQFF.

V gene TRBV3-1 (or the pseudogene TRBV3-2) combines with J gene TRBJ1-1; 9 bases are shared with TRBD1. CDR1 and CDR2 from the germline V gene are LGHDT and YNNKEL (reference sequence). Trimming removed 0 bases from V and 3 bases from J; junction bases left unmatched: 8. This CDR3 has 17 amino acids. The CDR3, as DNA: TGTGCCAGCAGCCAAGACCGGGACAGGGAATACGACACTGAAGCTTTCTTT. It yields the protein CASSQDRDREYDTEAFF.

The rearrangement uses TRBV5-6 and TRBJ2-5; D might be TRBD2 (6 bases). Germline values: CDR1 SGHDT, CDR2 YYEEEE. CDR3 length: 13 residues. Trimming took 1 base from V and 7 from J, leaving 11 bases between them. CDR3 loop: CASSLNGGRTQYF. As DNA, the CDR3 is TGTGCCAGCAGCTTGAACGGGGGTAGGACCCAGTACTTC.

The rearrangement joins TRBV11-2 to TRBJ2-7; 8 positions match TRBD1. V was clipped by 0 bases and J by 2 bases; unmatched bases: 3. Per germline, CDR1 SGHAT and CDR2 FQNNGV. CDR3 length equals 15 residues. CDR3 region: CASSLETGAPYEQYF. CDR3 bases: TGTGCCAGCAGCTTAGAGACAGGGGCCCCCTACGAGCAGTACTTC.

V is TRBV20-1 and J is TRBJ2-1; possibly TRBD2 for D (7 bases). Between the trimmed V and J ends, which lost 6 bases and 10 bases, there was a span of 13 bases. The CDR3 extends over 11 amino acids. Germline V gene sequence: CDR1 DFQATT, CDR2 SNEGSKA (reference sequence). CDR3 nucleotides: TGCAGTGCCCTTAGGGGGGGCGAGCAGTTCTTC. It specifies CSALRGGEQFF.

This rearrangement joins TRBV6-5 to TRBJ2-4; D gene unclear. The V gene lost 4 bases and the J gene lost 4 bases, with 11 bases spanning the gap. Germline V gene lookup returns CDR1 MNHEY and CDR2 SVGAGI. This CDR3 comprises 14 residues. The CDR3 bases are TGTGCCAGCAGTTCCGCACAAATGAAAAACATTCAGTACTTC. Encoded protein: CASSSAQMKNIQYF.

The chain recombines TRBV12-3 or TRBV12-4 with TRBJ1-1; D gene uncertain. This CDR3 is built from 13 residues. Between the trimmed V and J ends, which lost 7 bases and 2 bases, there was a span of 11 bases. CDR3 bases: TGTGCCAGCACCCCCTCCGCTAACACTGAAGCTTTCTTT. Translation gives CASTPSANTEAFF.

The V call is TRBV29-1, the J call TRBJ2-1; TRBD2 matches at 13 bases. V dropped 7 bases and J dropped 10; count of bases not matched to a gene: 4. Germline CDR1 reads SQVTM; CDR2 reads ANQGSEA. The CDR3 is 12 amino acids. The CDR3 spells CSGLAGGPEQFF. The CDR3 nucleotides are TGCAGCGGACTAGCGGGGGGACCGGAGCAGTTCTTC.

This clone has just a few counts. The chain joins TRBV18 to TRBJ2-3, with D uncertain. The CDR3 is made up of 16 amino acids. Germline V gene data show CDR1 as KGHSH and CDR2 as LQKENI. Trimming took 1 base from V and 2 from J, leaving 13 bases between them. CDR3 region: CASSPRGNGPTDTQYF. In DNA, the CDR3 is TGTGCCAGCTCACCACGGGGTAACGGCCCCACAGATACGCAGTATTTT.

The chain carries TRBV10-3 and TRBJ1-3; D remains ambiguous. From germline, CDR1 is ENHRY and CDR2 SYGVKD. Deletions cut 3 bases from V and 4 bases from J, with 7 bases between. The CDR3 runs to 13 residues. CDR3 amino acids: CAISDQGGNTIYF. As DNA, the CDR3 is TGTGCCATCAGTGACCAAGGGGGAAACACCATATATTTT.

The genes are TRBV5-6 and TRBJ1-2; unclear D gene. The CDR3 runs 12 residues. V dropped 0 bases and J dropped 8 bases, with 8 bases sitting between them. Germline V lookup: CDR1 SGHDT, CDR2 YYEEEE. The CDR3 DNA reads TGTGCCAGCAGCTTGGCTGAGTACGGCTACACCTTC. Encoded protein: CASSLAEYGYTF.

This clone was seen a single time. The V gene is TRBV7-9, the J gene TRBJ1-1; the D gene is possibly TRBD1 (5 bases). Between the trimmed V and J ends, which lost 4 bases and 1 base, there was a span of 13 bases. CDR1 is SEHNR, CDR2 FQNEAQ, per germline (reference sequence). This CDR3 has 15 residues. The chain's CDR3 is CASSSRPGKNTEAFF. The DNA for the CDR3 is TGTGCCAGCAGCTCACGACCAGGGAAGAACACTGAAGCTTTCTTT.

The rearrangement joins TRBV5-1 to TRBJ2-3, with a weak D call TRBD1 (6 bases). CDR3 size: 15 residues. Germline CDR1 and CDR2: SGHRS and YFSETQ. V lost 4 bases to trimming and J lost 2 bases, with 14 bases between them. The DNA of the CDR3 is TGCGCCAGCAGCACGGGCCGACAGGCCACAGATACGCAGTATTTT. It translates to CASSTGRQATDTQYF.

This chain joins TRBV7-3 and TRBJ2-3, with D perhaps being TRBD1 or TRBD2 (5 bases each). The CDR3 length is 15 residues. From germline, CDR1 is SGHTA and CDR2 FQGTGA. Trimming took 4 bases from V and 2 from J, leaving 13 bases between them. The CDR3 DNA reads TGTGCCAGCAGCTGGGGGACCCTCCCCACAGATACGCAGTATTTT. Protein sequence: CASSWGTLPTDTQYF.

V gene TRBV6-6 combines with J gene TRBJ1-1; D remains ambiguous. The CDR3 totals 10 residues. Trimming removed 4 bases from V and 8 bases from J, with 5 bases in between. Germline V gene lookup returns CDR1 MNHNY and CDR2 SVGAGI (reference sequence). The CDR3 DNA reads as TGTGCCAGCAGTTCCACGGAAGCTTTCTTT. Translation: CASSSTEAFF.

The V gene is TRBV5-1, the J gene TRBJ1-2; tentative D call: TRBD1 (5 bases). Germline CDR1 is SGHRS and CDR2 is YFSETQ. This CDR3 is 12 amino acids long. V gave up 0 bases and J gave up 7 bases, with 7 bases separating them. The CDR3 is CASSLGGFGYTF. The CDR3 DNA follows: TGCGCCAGCAGCTTGGGGGGGTTTGGCTACACCTTC.

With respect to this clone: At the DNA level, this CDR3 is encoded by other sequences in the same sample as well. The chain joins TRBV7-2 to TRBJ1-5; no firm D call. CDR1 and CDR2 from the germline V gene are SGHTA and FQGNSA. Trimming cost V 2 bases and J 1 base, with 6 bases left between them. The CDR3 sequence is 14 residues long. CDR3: CASSLYLSNQPQHF. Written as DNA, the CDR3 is TGTGCCAGCAGCTTATATCTAAGCAATCAGCCCCAGCATTTT. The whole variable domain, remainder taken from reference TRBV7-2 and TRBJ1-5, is GAGVSQSPSNKVTEKGKDVELRCDPISGHTALYWYRQSLGQGLEFLIYFQGNSAPDKSGLPSDRFSAERTGGSVSTLTIQRTQQEDSAVYLCASSLYLSNQPQHFGDGTRLSIL.

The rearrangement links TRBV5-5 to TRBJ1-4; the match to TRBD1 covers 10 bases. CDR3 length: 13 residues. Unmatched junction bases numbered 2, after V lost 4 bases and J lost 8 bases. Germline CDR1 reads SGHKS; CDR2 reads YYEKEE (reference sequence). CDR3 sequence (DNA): TGTGCCAGCAGCGTGACAGGGGGCGAAAAACTGTTTTTT. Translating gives CASSVTGGEKLFF.

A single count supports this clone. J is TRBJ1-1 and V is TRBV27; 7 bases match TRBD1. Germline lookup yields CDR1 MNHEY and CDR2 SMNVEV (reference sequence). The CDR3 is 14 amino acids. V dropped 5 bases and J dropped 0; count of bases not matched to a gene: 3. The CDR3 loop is CASSPGQLNTEAFF. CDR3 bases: TGTGCCAGCAGTCCGGGACAGTTGAACACTGAAGCTTTCTTT.

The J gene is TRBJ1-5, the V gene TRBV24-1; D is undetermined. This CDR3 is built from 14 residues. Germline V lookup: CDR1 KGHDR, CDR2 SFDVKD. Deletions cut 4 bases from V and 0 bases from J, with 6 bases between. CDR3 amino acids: CATSEGSSNQPQHF. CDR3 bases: TGTGCCACCAGTGAAGGGAGTAGCAATCAGCCCCAGCATTTT.

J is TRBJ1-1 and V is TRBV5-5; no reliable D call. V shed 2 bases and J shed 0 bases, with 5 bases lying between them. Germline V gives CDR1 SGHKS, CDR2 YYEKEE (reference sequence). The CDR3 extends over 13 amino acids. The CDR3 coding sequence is TGTGCCAGCAGCTTTTACATGAACACTGAAGCTTTCTTT. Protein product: CASSFYMNTEAFF.

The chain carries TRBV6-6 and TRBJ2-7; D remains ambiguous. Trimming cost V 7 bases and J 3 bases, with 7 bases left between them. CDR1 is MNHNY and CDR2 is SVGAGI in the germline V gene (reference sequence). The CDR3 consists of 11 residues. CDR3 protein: CASIGLYEQYF. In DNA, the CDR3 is TGTGCCAGCATTGGTCTCTACGAGCAGTACTTC.

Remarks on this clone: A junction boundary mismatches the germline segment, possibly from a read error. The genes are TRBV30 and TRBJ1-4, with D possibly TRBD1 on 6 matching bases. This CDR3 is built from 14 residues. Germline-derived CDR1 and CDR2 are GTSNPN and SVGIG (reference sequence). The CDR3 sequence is CDEGGIVNSEKLFF. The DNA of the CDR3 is TGCGATGAAGGGGGGATCGTTAATTCCGAAAAACTGTTTTTT.

In DNA, the CDR3 is TGTGCCATCCGTGCAGTGGACCATTCTAACTATGGCTACACCTTC. Residues: CAIRAVDHSNYGYTF. The V call is TRBV10-3, the J call TRBJ1-2; D is undetermined. This CDR3 spans 15 amino acids. V was cut by 8 bases and J by 0 bases, with 16 bases left in between. Germline CDR1 is ENHRY and CDR2 is SYGVKD.

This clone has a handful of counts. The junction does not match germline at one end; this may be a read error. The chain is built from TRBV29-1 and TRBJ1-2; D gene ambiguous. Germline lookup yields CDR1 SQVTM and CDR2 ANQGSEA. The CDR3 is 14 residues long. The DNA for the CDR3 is TGCAGCGTGGAAGGACGCTCCTGGGAGAGTGGCTACACCTTC. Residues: CSVEGRSWESGYTF.

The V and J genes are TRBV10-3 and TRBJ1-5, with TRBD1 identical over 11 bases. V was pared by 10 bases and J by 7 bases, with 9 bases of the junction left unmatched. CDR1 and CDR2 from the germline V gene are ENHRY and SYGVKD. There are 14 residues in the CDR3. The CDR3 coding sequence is TGTGCCACCACGGAGGGGACAGGGGGACAGCCCCAGCATTTT. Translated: CATTEGTGGQPQHF.

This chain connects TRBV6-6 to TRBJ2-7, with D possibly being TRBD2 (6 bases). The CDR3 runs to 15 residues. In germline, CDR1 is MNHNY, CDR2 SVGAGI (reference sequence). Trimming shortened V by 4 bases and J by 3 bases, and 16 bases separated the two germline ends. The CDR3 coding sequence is TGTGCCAGCAGTTCCCCCGGACGGGGGATCTACGAGCAGTACGTC. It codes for CASSSPGRGIYEQYV.